This TCR beta chain was profiled in a study of blood T cells in healthy people across ages. Primers used in a second PCR of roughly 7 to 12 cycles were a sample-barcoded 5' primer and a J-beta primer mix. TCRdb analysed the 5' RACE reads with MiXCR anew, one entry per CDR3 protein. Here the sample spans about 1,800,000 distinct CDR3 sequences, over 25% being singletons. General study findings and limits: Per million T cells, TCR beta diversity dropped about linearly as age rose. Strong correlation linked observed beta diversity and percent naive T cells.

Germline assignment: CDR1 GTSNPN and CDR2 SVGIG (reference sequence). CDR3 size: 15 residues. V lost 0 bases, J lost 7 bases, and 18 bases lay in between. With regard to this clonotype: Its antigen remains unidentified.

The study recruited healthy Caucasian donors from Russia who were aged about 6 to 100. This rearrangement joins TRBV30 to TRBJ1-1; D is uncertain. This receptor was identified in a woman aged 25 to 39 in good health. Sequencing was carried out using blood. CDR3 loop: CAWSVSSARGFEAFF. The CDR3 nucleotides are TGTGCCTGGAGTGTGAGTTCCGCGCGCGGTTTTGAAGCTTTCTTT.